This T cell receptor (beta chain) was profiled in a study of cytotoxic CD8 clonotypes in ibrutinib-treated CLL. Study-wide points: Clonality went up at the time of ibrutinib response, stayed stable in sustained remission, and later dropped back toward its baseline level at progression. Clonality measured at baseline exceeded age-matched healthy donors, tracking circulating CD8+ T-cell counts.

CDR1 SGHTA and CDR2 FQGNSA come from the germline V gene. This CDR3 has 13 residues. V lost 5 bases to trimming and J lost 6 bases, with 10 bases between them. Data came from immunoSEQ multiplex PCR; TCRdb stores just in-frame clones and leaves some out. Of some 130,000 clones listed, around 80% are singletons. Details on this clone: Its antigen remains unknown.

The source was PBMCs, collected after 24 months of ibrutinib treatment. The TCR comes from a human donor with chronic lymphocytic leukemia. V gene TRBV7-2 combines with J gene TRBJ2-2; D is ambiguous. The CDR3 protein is CASSMEPAGELFF. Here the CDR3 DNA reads TGTGCCAGCAGCATGGAGCCGGCCGGGGAGCTGTTTTTT.